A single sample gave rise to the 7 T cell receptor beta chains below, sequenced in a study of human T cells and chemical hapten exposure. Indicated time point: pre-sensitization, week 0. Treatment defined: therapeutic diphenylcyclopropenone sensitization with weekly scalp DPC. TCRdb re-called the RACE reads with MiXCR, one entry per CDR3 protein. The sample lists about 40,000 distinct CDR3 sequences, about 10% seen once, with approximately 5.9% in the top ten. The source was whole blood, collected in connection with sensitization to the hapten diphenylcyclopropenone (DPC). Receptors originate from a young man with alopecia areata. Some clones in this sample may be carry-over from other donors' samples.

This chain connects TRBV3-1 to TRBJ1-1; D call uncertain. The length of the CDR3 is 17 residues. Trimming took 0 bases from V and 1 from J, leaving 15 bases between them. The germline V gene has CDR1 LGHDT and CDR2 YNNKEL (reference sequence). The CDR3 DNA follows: TGTGCCAGCAGCCAAGATTATGATTGGGAAGAGAACACTGAAGCTTTCTTT. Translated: CASSQDYDWEENTEAFF.

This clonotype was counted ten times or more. CDR3 coding DNA: TGTGCCAGCAGCCAAAAGCTAGCTTTCACCGGGGAGCTGTTTTTT. Translation gives CASSQKLAFTGELFF. The chain recombines TRBV3-1 with TRBJ2-2, with D perhaps matching TRBD2 (5 bases). The CDR3 has 15 residues. V lost 2 bases and J lost 4, with 11 bases in between. Germline lookup yields CDR1 LGHDT and CDR2 YNNKEL (reference sequence).

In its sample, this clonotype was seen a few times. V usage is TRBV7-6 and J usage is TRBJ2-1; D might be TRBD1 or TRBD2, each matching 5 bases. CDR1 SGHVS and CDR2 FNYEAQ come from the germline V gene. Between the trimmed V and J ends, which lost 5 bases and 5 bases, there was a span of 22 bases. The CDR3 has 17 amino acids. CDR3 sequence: CASSLPRGGGPDNEQFF. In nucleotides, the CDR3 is TGTGCCAGCAGCCTCCCTAGGGGCGGCGGGCCGGACAATGAGCAGTTCTTC.

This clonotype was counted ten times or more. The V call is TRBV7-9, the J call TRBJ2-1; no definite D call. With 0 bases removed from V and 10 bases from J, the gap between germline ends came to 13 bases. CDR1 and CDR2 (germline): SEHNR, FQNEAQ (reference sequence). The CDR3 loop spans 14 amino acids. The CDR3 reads CASSLASVESEQFF. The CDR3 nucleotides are TGTGCCAGCAGCTTAGCGTCTGTGGAGAGCGAGCAGTTCTTC. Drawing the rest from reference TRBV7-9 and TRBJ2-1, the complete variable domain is DTGVSQNPRHKITKRGQNVTFRCDPISEHNRLYWYRQTLGQGPEFLTYFQNEAQLEKSRLLSDRFSAERPKGSFSTLEIQRTEQGDSAMYLCASSLASVESEQFFGPGTRLTVL.

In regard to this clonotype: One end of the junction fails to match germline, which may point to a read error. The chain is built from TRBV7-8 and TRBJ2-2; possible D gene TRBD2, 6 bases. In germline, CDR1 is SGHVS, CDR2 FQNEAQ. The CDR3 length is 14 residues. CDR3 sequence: CVSAAGQGTGELFF. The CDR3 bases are TGTGTCAGCGCCGCGGGGCAGGGCACCGGGGAGCTGTTTTTT.

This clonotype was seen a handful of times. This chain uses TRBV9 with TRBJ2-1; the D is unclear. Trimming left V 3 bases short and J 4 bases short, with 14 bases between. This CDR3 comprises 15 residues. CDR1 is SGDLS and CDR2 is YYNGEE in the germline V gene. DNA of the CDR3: TGTGCCAGCAGCGCCAGCCCTACTGATTACAATGAGCAGTTCTTC. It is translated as CASSASPTDYNEQFF.

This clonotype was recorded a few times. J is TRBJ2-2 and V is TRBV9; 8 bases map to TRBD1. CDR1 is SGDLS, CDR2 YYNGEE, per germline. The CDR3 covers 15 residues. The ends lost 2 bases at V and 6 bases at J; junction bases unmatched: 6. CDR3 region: CASSVRQGKAGELFF. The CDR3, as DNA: TGTGCCAGCAGCGTTAGACAGGGGAAGGCCGGGGAGCTGTTTTTT.